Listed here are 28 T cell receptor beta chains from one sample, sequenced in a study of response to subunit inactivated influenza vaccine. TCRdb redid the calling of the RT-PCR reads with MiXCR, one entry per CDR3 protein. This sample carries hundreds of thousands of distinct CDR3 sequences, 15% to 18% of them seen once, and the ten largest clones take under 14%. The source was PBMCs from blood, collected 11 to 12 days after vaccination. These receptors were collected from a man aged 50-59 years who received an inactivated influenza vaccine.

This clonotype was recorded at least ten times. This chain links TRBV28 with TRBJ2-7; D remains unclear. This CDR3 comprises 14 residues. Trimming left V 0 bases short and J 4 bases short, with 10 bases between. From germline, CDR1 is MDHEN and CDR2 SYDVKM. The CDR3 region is CASSLWDRAYEQYF. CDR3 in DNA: TGTGCCAGCAGTTTATGGGACCGAGCATACGAGCAGTACTTC.

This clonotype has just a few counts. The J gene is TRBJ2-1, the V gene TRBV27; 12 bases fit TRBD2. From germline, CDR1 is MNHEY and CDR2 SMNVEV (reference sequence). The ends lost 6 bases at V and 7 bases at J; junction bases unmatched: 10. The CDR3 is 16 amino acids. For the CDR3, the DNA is TGTGCCAGCAGCCAAAGACTAGCGGGGGCGGGGAATGAGCAGTTCTTC. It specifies CASSQRLAGAGNEQFF.

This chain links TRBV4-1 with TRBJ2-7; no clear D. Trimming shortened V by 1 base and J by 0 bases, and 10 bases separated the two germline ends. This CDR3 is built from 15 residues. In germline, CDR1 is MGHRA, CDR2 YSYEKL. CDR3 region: CASSQGYKSSYEQYF. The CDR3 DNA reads TGCGCCAGCAGCCAAGGTTACAAATCCTCCTACGAGCAGTACTTC.

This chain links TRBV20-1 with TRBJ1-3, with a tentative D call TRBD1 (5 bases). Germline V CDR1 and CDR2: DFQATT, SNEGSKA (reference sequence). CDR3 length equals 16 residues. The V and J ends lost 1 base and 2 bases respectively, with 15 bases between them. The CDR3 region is CSARGGGSAAGNTIYF. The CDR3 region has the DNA TGCAGTGCTAGAGGGGGCGGCTCCGCGGCTGGAAACACCATATATTTT.

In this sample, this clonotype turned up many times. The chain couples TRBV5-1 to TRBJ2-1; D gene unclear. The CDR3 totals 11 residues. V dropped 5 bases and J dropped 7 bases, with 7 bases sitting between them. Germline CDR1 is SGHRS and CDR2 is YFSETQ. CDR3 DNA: TGCGCCAGCAGGTATTTTAATGAGCAGTTCTTC. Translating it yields CASRYFNEQFF.

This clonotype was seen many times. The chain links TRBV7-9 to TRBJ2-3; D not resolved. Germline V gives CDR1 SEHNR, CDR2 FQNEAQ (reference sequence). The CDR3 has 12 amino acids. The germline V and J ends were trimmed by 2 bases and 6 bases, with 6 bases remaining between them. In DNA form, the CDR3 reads TGTGCCAGCAGCTTATCCCTTGATACGCAGTATTTT. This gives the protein CASSLSLDTQYF.

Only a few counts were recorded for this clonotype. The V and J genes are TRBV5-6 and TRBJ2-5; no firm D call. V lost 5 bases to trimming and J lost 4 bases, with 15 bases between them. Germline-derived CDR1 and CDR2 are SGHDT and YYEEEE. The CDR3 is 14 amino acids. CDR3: CASSTFGWGETQYF. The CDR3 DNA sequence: TGTGCCAGCAGTACATTCGGATGGGGAGAGACCCAGTACTTC.

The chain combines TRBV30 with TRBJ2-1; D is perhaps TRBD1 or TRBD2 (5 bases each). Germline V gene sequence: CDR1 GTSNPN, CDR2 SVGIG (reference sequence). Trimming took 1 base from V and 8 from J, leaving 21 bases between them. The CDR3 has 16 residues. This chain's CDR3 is CAWSDGTHLKLDEQFF. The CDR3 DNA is TGTGCCTGGAGTGACGGGACGCACCTTAAGTTGGATGAGCAGTTCTTC.

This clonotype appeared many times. As DNA, the CDR3 is TGTGCCAGCAGTCCGGACGGGATGGGGCCCCAGCATTTT. It encodes CASSPDGMGPQHF. The V gene is TRBV6-1, the J gene TRBJ1-5; D uncertain. V was shortened by 5 bases and J by 9 bases, with 14 bases between the two germline ends. Germline V gives CDR1 MNHNS, CDR2 SASEGT. This CDR3 is built from 13 residues.

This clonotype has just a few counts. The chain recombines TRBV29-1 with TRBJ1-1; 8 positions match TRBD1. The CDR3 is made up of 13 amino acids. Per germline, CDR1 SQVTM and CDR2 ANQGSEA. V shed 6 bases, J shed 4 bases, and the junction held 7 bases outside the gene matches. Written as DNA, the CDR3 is TGCAGCGTAAGACAGGGGTCGTCCACTGAAGCTTTCTTT. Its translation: CSVRQGSSTEAFF.

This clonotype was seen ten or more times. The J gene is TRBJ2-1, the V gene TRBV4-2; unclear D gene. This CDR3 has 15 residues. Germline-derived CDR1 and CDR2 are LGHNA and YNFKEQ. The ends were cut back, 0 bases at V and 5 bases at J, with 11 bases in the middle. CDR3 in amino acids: CASSQDLGLNNEQFF. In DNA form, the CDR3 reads TGTGCCAGCAGCCAAGATCTTGGGCTAAACAATGAGCAGTTCTTC.

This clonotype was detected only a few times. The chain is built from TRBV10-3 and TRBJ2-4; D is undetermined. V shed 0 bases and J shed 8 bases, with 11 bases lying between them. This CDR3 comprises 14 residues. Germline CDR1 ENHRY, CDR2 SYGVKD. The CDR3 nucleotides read TGTGCCATCAGTGAGTCGTCTGCCGCTGACATTCAGTACTTC. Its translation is CAISESSAADIQYF.

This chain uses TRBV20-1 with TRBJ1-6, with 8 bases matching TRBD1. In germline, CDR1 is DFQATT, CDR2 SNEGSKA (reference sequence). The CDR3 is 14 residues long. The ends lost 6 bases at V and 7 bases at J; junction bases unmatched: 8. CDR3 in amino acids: CSANRGNPNSPLHF. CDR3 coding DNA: TGCAGTGCGAACAGGGGGAACCCAAATTCACCCCTCCACTTT.

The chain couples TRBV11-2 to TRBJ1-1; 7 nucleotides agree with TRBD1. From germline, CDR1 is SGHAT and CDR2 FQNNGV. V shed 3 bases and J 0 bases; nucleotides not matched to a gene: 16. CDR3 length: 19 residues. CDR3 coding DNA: TGTGCCAGCAGCTTTTTCATGATTACGGGACAGCACATGAACACTGAAGCTTTCTTT. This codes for CASSFFMITGQHMNTEAFF.

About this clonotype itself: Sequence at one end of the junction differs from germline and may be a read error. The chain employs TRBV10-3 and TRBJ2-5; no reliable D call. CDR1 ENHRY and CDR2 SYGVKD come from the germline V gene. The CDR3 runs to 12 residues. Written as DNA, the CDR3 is TGTGCCATCAGTGCCCCGGACCATGAACCGGACTTC. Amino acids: CAISAPDHEPDF.

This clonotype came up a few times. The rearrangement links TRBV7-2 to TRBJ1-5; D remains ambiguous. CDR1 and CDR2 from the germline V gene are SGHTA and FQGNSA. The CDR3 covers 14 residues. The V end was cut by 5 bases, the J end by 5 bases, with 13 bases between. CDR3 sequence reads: CASSPRSGYQPQHF. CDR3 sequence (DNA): TGTGCCAGCAGCCCCCGGTCGGGGTATCAGCCCCAGCATTTT.

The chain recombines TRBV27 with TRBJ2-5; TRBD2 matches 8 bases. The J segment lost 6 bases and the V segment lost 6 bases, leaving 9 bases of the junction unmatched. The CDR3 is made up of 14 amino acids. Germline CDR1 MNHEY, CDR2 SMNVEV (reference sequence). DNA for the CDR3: TGTGCCAGCAGCCGCGGTGGGACTAGTAAGACCCAGTACTTC. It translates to CASSRGGTSKTQYF.

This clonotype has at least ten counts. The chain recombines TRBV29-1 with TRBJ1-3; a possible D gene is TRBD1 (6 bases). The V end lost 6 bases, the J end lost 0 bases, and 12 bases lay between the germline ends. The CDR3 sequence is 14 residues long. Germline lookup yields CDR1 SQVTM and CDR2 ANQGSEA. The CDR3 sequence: CSVEDSNSGNTIYF. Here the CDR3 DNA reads TGCAGCGTGGAGGACAGCAACTCTGGAAACACCATATATTTT.

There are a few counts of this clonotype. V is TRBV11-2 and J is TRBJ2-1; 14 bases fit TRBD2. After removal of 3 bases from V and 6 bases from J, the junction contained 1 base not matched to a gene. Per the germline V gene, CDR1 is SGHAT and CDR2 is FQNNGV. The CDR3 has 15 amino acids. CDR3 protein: CASSLTSGRVNEQFF. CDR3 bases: TGTGCCAGCAGCTTGACTAGCGGGAGGGTCAATGAGCAGTTCTTC.

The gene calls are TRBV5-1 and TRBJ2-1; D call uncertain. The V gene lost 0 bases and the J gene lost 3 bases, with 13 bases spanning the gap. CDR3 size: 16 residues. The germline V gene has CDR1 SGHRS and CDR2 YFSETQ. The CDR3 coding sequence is TGCGCCAGCAGCTTGGCCGAGACGGTTATCTACAATGAGCAGTTCTTC. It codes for CASSLAETVIYNEQFF. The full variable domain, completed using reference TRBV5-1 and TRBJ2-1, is KAGVTQTPRYLIKTRGQQVTLSCSPISGHRSVSWYQQTPGQGLQFLFEYFSETQRNKGNFPGRFSGRQFSNSRSEMNVSTLELGDSALYLCASSLAETVIYNEQFFGPGTRLTVL.

For the CDR3, the DNA is TGTGCCAGCAGCTTAAGGTTTAGTATCACAGATACGCAGTATTTT. It yields the protein CASSLRFSITDTQYF. The rearrangement links TRBV7-6 to TRBJ2-3; D gene unclear. Germline assignment: CDR1 SGHVS and CDR2 FNYEAQ. This CDR3 region has 15 residues. V was shortened by 2 bases and J by 2 bases, with 11 bases between the two germline ends.

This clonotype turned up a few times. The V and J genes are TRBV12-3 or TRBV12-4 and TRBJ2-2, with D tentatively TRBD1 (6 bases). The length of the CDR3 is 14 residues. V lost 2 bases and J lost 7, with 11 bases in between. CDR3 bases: TGTGCCAGCAGTTTAACAGGGTTGATCGGGGAGCTGTTTTTT. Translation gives CASSLTGLIGELFF.

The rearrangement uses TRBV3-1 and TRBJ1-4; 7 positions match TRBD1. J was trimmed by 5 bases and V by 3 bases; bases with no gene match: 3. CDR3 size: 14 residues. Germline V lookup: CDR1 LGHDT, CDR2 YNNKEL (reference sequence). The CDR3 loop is CASSHGTANEKLFF. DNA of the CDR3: TGTGCCAGCAGCCATGGGACAGCCAATGAAAAACTGTTTTTT.

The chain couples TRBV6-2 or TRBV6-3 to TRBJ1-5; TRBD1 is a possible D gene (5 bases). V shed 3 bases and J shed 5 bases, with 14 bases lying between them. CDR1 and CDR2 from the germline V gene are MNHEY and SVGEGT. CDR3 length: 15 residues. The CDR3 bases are TGTGCCAGCAGTTATGTGCAGGGAGGGGATCAGCCCCAGCATTTT. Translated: CASSYVQGGDQPQHF.

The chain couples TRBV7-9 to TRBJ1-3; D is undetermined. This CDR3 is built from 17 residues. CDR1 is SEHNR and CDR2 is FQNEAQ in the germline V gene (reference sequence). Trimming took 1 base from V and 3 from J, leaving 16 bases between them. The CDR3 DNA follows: TGTGCCAGCAGCTTAGGCCGCATCGCGGACGGTGGAAACACCATATATTTT. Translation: CASSLGRIADGGNTIYF.

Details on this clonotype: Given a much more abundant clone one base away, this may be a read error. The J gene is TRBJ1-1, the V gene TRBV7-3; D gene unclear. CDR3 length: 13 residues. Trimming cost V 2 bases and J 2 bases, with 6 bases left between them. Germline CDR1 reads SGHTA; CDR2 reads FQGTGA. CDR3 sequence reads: CASSLADNTEAFF. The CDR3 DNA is TGTGCCAGCAGCTTAGCAGATAACACTGAAGCTTTCTTT.

CDR3 sequence (DNA): TGTGCCAGCAGCAACATTGGGACAGCACAAGAGACCCAGTACTTC. Amino acid sequence: CASSNIGTAQETQYF. The chain is built from TRBV13 and TRBJ2-5; 7 positions agree with TRBD1. This CDR3 spans 15 amino acids. V was pared by 5 bases and J by 2 bases, with 8 bases of the junction left unmatched. CDR1 is PRHDT and CDR2 is FYEKMQ in the germline V gene (reference sequence).

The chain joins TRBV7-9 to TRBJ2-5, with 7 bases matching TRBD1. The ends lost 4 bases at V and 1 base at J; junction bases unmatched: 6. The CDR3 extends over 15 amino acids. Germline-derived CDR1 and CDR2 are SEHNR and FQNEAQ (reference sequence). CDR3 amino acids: CASSSATGTQETQYF. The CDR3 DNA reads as TGTGCCAGCAGCTCGGCGACAGGGACCCAAGAGACCCAGTACTTC. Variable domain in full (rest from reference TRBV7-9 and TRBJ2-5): DTGVSQNPRHKITKRGQNVTFRCDPISEHNRLYWYRQTLGQGPEFLTYFQNEAQLEKSRLLSDRFSAERPKGSFSTLEIQRTEQGDSAMYLCASSSATGTQETQYFGPGTRLLVL.